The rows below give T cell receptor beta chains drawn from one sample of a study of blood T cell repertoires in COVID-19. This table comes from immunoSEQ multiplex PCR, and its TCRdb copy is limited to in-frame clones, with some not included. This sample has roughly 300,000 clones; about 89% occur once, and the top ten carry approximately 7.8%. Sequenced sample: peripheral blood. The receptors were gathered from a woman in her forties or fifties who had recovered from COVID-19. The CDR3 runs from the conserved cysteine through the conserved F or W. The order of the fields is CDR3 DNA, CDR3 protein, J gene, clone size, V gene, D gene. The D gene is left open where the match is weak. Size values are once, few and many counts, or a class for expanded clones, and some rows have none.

TGTGCCAGCAGCGGCACGGCCGGCGGAGCTTTCTTT CASSGTAGGAFF TRBJ1-1 . TRBV7-8 .
TGTGCCAGCAGTTTTAGTGAGCCTGAAGCTTTCTTT CASSFSEPEAFF TRBJ1-1 . TRBV12-3/TRBV12-4 .
TGCAGCGTTTTTGACAATCTGGCTTTCTTT CSVFDNLAFF TRBJ1-1 . TRBV29-1 .
TGTGCCAGCAGCTGGGCTAGCGGGAGGGCGGGAGAGCAGTACTTC CASSWASGRAGEQYF TRBJ2-7 . TRBV5-6 TRBD2
TGTGCCAGCAGCTTACAGGGGGCCCCACACACTGAAGCTTTCTTT CASSLQGAPHTEAFF TRBJ1-1 . TRBV7-3 TRBD1
TGTGCCAGCAGCGCGAGCACAGATACGCAGTATTTT CASSASTDTQYF TRBJ2-3 . TRBV7-8 .
TGTGCCAGCAGCTTAGGGCTTGGCGGCCTAGGAGCTGGCTACACCTTC CASSLGLGGLGAGYTF TRBJ1-2 . TRBV11-2 .
TGCAGTGCAAGTAGTACAGGGGTCCTGAACACTGAAGCTTTCTTT CSASSTGVLNTEAFF TRBJ1-1 . TRBV20-1 TRBD1
TGTGCCAGCAGTAAACGCTTCGGGACAGACTCTGGAAACACCATATATTTT CASSKRFGTDSGNTIYF TRBJ1-3 . TRBV27 TRBD1
TGTGCCAGCAGCCGATACCAGGGGGCGCGAGGGACTGAAGCTTTCTTT CASSRYQGARGTEAFF TRBJ1-1 . TRBV11-2 TRBD1
TGTGCCAGCGGCCCCCTAGCGGGGGGCACAGATACGCAGTATTTT CASGPLAGGTDTQYF TRBJ2-3 . TRBV2 TRBD2
TGTGCCAGCAGCGTTCGGGACAGGGGGCGCGAGGAGACCCAGTACTTC CASSVRDRGREETQYF TRBJ2-5 . TRBV9 TRBD1
TGTGCCATCAAGGGACAGGGGTTATCAGATACGCAGTATTTT CAIKGQGLSDTQYF TRBJ2-3 . TRBV10-3 TRBD1
TGTGCCAGTAGTTGGGCAGGCGCTAACTATGGCTACACCTTC CASSWAGANYGYTF TRBJ1-2 . TRBV19 .
TGTGCCAGCAGTTTCCGGGACAGTTTAGTAGACGAGCAGTACTTC CASSFRDSLVDEQYF TRBJ2-7 . TRBV6-5 TRBD1
TGTGCCAGCAGTGCGCTTTACAGGGGATTGGGTGAAAAACTGTTTTTT CASSALYRGLGEKLFF TRBJ1-4 . TRBV25-1 TRBD1
TGCGCCAGCAGCCAAGAGCCTGTCGGGGGTCCGCTCCCCTTTAAGTACAATGAGCAGTTCTTC CASSQEPVGGPLPFKYNEQFF TRBJ2-1 few TRBV4-3 .
TGTGCCAGCAGTTACGCCGGGGGAACTGGAAACACCATATATTTT CASSYAGGTGNTIYF TRBJ1-3 . TRBV6-5 .
TGTGCCAGCCGGGACAGCTCTGGAAACACCATATATTTT CASRDSSGNTIYF TRBJ1-3 . TRBV19 TRBD1
TGTGCCAGCAGCTCAACCCGGACAGGCTGGGGGCAGCCCCAGCATTTT CASSSTRTGWGQPQHF TRBJ1-5 . TRBV7-8 TRBD1
TGTGCCAGCAGCGCCCAGGGAGCGGGGGGCCGATACAATGAGCAGTTCTTC CASSAQGAGGRYNEQFF TRBJ2-1 . TRBV7-8 TRBD2
TGTGCCAGCAGCCCCGGGGGTTATGGCTACACCTTC CASSPGGYGYTF TRBJ1-2 . TRBV27 .
TGTGCCAGCAGTGATACAGGGGGCAGGTACTATGGCTACACCTTC CASSDTGGRYYGYTF TRBJ1-2 . TRBV28 TRBD1
TGTGCCACCAGCAGAGTTATGAACACTGAAGCTTTCTTT CATSRVMNTEAFF TRBJ1-1 . TRBV15 .
TGTGCCACCAGTGATTTTCGGGGTGGAGAGACCCAGTACTTC CATSDFRGGETQYF TRBJ2-5 . TRBV24-1 .
TGTGCCAGCAGTCTATACAGCCTCACCTCTGGAAACACCATATATTTT CASSLYSLTSGNTIYF TRBJ1-3 . TRBV7-2 .
TGTGCCAGCAGCTTGAGAGGGATCAATAGCGGCTACACCTTC CASSLRGINSGYTF TRBJ1-2 once TRBV5-6 .
TGTGCCAGCTCACCACGAGGAGATACGCAGTATTTT CASSPRGDTQYF TRBJ2-3 . TRBV18 .
TGTGCCAGCGCCCGGGACACCGGGGAGCTGTTTTTT CASARDTGELFF TRBJ2-2 . TRBV12-3/TRBV12-4 .
TGTGCCAGTTCCCAGGATTTGTACTCCTACGAGCAGTACTTC CASSQDLYSYEQYF TRBJ2-7 . TRBV19 .
TGTGCCATCAGTGACCCCAATCGGGAGGGGGTATATGGCTACACCTTC CAISDPNREGVYGYTF TRBJ1-2 . TRBV10-3 .
TGTGCCAGCAGCTTGGGGCCCGTTCAGCCCCAGCATTTT CASSLGPVQPQHF TRBJ1-5 . TRBV7-2 .
TGCGCCAGCACCCGGGACACTTTGAACACTGAAGCTTTCTTT CASTRDTLNTEAFF TRBJ1-1 . TRBV4-1 .
TGTGCCTGGAGTGTACCGAGGCGAGAGCAGTACTTC CAWSVPRREQYF TRBJ2-7 . TRBV30 .
TGTGCCACGACCGATACAGGGCCGGGTGGCTACACCTTC CATTDTGPGGYTF TRBJ1-2 . TRBV10-3 .
TGTGCCAGTAGTATAGATTTAGCTAGCGGGAGAGAGACCCAGTACTTC CASSIDLASGRETQYF TRBJ2-5 . TRBV19 TRBD2
TGTGCCAGCAGCCCGGACAGCTACTCTGGGGCCAACGTCCTGACTTTC CASSPDSYSGANVLTF TRBJ2-6 . TRBV5-4 .
TGTGCCAGCAGCCAAGATCGGGCTCGGGACTACAATGAGCAGTTCTTC CASSQDRARDYNEQFF TRBJ2-1 . TRBV4-2 .
TGTGCCGGCCGCCAAGTACAGGGGGAGAGGACCCAGTACTTC CAGRQVQGERTQYF TRBJ2-5 . TRBV2 TRBD1
TGTGCCAGCAGCGTACAGGGGGGCCCCTACAATGAGCAGTTCTTC CASSVQGGPYNEQFF TRBJ2-1 . TRBV9 .